The T cell receptor beta chain under discussion was sequenced for a study of cytomegalovirus exposure and HLA in healthy donors. There are 15 residues in the CDR3. The V gene's germline CDR1 is SGHRS and CDR2 YFSETQ. The junction had 6 bases not matched to a gene; V was cut back by 2 bases and J by 7 bases. The PCR had 60 Vbeta and 13 Jbeta primers. The repertoire was sequenced with immunoSEQ multiplex PCR; TCRdb's copy has only in-frame clones and lacks some. The sample has about 77,000 clones. This clonotype originated in a man in his forties or fifties in good health and CMV-seropositive. The gene calls are TRBV5-1 and TRBJ2-7, with 13 bases that match TRBD2. The sample comprised PBMCs. CDR3 loop: CASSLGTSGVWEQYF. The CDR3 bases are TGCGCCAGCAGCTTAGGGACTAGCGGGGTTTGGGAGCAGTACTTC.